These T cell receptor beta chains were read from a single sample in a study of OX40 agonist ivuxolimab in advanced cancers. The method was immunoSEQ multiplex PCR; TCRdb's version includes in-frame clones alone and lacks a portion of them. The sample has 65,000 to 100,000 clones, about 90% seen once. Sequenced here: CD4+ or CD8+ T cells sorted from blood, sampled in a trial of the OX40 agonist ivuxolimab. These receptors were collected from an adult with an advanced solid tumor such as melanoma, head and neck, liver or kidney cancer. The CDR3 runs from the conserved cysteine through the conserved F or W. A D gene is named only where the DNA matches it firmly. Not every row has a clone size; where given, it reads once, few, many or a size class.

TRBD1 | TRBJ1-1 | once | TRBV28 | TGTGCCAGCAGCCGACAGGGGGCTAATTCTTTGAACACTGAAGCTTTCTTT | CASSRQGANSLNTEAFF
NA | TRBJ1-2 | NA | TRBV5-1 | TGCGCCAGCAGCTTCGCGGGGGGCTATGGCTACACCTTC | CASSFAGGYGYTF
NA | TRBJ2-2 | NA | TRBV5-4 | TGTGCCAGCAGCTTGGCTCTCGGAACCGGGGAGCTGTTTTTT | CASSLALGTGELFF
NA | TRBJ2-2 | NA | TRBV29-1 | TGCAGCGTTGAGTTCTTCAGGGGCCCGAACACCGGGGAGCTGTTTTTT | CSVEFFRGPNTGELFF
NA | TRBJ2-3 | NA | TRBV4-1 | TGCGCCAGCAGTCCTTTGGGACGGACTAGCACAGATACGCAGTATTTT | CASSPLGRTSTDTQYF
TRBD2 | TRBJ2-5 | NA | TRBV2 | TGTGCCAGCAGTGTAGGACTAGTAGAGACCCAGTACTTC | CASSVGLVETQYF
NA | TRBJ1-2 | NA | TRBV5-1 | TGCGCCAGCAGCTTGGGAACAGATGGTGGTGGCTACACCTTC | CASSLGTDGGGYTF
NA | TRBJ1-1 | NA | TRBV19 | TGTGCCAGTAGTATAGATCCTCTCGGGCTGAACACTGAAGCTTTCTTT | CASSIDPLGLNTEAFF
NA | TRBJ1-5 | few | TRBV6-1 | TGTGCCAGCAGTGAGATTCCCGATCAGCCCCAGCATTTT | CASSEIPDQPQHF
TRBD2 | TRBJ2-5 | NA | TRBV7-6 | TGTGCCAGCAGCTTTACTAGCGGGGGGCCCGGGGAGACCCAGTACTTC | CASSFTSGGPGETQYF
TRBD1 | TRBJ1-6 | NA | TRBV7-9 | TGTGCCAGCAGCCAAGGGGGAAACAGGGGGCCTAATTCACCCCTCCACTTT | CASSQGGNRGPNSPLHF
NA | TRBJ2-7 | NA | TRBV7-3 | TGTGCCAGCAGCTTAGAGGGTGGCAACGAGCAGTACTTC | CASSLEGGNEQYF
NA | TRBJ2-4 | NA | TRBV28 | TGTGCCAGCAGTTTTTTCGCGGCCAAAAACATTCAGTACTTC | CASSFFAAKNIQYF
TRBD2 | TRBJ2-5 | NA | TRBV10-3 | TGTGCCATCAGTGAGTCGACTAGCGGGGGGGCCAGGGGCCAAGAGACCCAGTACTTC | CAISESTSGGARGQETQYF
NA | TRBJ1-2 | NA | TRBV27 | TGTGCCAGCAGTTTCTCGACAGCCTTAAACTATGGCTACACCTTC | CASSFSTALNYGYTF
NA | TRBJ2-3 | NA | TRBV19 | TGTGCCAGTAGCCCAGTTGGGGCAGATACGCAGTATTTT | CASSPVGADTQYF
NA | TRBJ1-1 | NA | TRBV28 | TGTGCCAGCAGTCGGAATTCCGGGACCCCAAACACTGAAGCTTTCTTT | CASSRNSGTPNTEAFF
NA | TRBJ1-2 | NA | TRBV28 | TGTGCCAGCAGTTTTGACTCAAACTATGGCTACACCTTC | CASSFDSNYGYTF
NA | TRBJ1-2 | NA | TRBV7-2 | TGTGCCAGCAGCTTAGATCCAGTAGCTGGCTACACCTTC | CASSLDPVAGYTF
NA | TRBJ1-1 | once | TRBV7-9 | TGTGCCAGCAGCCCTCTCGGACAGTCGCTTGAAGCTTTCTTT | CASSPLGQSLEAFF
TRBD1 | TRBJ1-4 | NA | TRBV5-6 | TGTGCCAGCAGCACCGGACAGGGGGCGTACAATGAAAAACTGTTTTTT | CASSTGQGAYNEKLFF
TRBD1 | TRBJ2-1 | NA | TRBV5-1 | TGCGCCAGCAGCCTCGACAGGGCCTACAATGAGCAGTTCTTC | CASSLDRAYNEQFF
NA | TRBJ1-1 | few | TRBV5-1 | TGCGCCAGCAGCCAAATAGTGAACACTGAAGCTTTCTTT | CASSQIVNTEAFF
TRBD1 | TRBJ2-5 | once | TRBV2 | TGTGCCAGCAGAATTCGGACAGGGGGCCAAGAGACCCAGTACTTC | CASRIRTGGQETQYF
TRBD1 | TRBJ1-1 | NA | TRBV9 | TGTGCCAGCAGCCCGACAGGGACCTGGAACACTGAAGCTTTCTTT | CASSPTGTWNTEAFF
NA | TRBJ2-2 | NA | TRBV9 | TGTGCCAGCAGCCCTGGCCTGGGATCGGAGAACACCGGGGAGCTGTTTTTT | CASSPGLGSENTGELFF
NA | TRBJ1-5 | NA | TRBV6-5 | TGTGCCAGCAGTGTTTCAGGGACCAATCAGCCCCAGCATTTT | CASSVSGTNQPQHF
NA | TRBJ1-2 | NA | TRBV6-5 | TGTGCCAGCAGTTCCCGAGGTGGAGGACACTATGGCTACACCTTC | CASSSRGGGHYGYTF
NA | TRBJ1-1 | NA | TRBV6-5 | TGTGCCAGCAGTAAAGGCCCCTTGAAGGCGGCTTTCTTT | CASSKGPLKAAFF
NA | TRBJ2-7 | NA | TRBV7-8 | TGTGCCAGCAGCCATAGCGGGCAGGGGGGATACGAGCAGTACTTC | CASSHSGQGGYEQYF
TRBD2 | TRBJ2-2 | NA | TRBV7-7 | TGTGCTAGCAGCAGAGCGGGGGGCCCTAACACCGGGGAGCTGTTTTTT | CASSRAGGPNTGELFF
NA | TRBJ1-2 | NA | TRBV4-1 | TGCGCCAGCAGCCAAGTCCGTGCGGGGGAAACTAACTATGGCTACACCTTC | CASSQVRAGETNYGYTF
TRBD2 | TRBJ2-3 | NA | TRBV11-2 | TGTGCCAGCAGCCTCCTAAGCGGGGCGGCGAGCACAGATACGCAGTATTTT | CASSLLSGAASTDTQYF
TRBD1 | TRBJ1-3 | NA | TRBV6-1 | TGTGCCAGCAGTGAATTAGGGACAGGTCCCTCTGGAAACACCATATATTTT | CASSELGTGPSGNTIYF
NA | TRBJ2-3 | NA | TRBV7-8 | TGTGCCAGCAGCTTAAGGCGGGCGGGCACAGATACGCAGTATTTT | CASSLRRAGTDTQYF
NA | TRBJ1-2 | NA | TRBV25-1 | TGTGCCAGCCGCTTTTCTGGGGGTGGCTACACCTTC | CASRFSGGGYTF
NA | TRBJ2-6 | NA | TRBV19 | TGTGCCAGTAAACAGGCCCAACCTGGGGCCAACGTCCTGACTTTC | CASKQAQPGANVLTF
TRBD1 | TRBJ2-7 | NA | TRBV29-1 | TGCAGCGTTACCGGGACAGGGAAGACCTACGAGCAGTACTTC | CSVTGTGKTYEQYF
NA | TRBJ1-5 | NA | TRBV10-2 | TGCGCCAGCAGGTGGGGGGAGGTGGATCAGCCCCAGCATTTT | CASRWGEVDQPQHF
TRBD1 | TRBJ2-1 | NA | TRBV6-1 | TGTGCCATCGGGACAGGGTGGAACAATGAGCAGTTCTTC | CAIGTGWNNEQFF
NA | TRBJ1-3 | NA | TRBV18 | TGTGCCAGCTCACCGGGACGGAGCGACTCTGGAAACACCATATATTTT | CASSPGRSDSGNTIYF
TRBD1 | TRBJ2-1 | NA | TRBV10-2 | TGCGCCAGCACGACAGGGGAACGCAATGAGCAGTTCTTC | CASTTGERNEQFF
NA | TRBJ2-2 | NA | TRBV6-6 | TGTGCCAGCAGTTTCGACGGGGAGCTGTTTTTT | CASSFDGELFF
NA | TRBJ2-7 | NA | TRBV30 | TGTGCCTGGAGTAAGGGCCCCCACGAGCAGTACTTC | CAWSKGPHEQYF
NA | TRBJ1-3 | NA | TRBV30 | TGTGCCTGGAGTGTAGGAAACACCATATATTTT | CAWSVGNTIYF
NA | TRBJ1-5 | few | TRBV6-6 | TGTGCCAGCAGTTCCCCTCTGGGGGCCGGCAATCAGCCCCAGCATTTT | CASSSPLGAGNQPQHF
NA | TRBJ1-4 | once | TRBV6-6 | TGTGCCAGCAGTTCTACGGGGCCTACTAATGAAAAACTGTTTTTT | CASSSTGPTNEKLFF
NA | TRBJ2-1 | NA | TRBV2 | TGTGCCAGCAATCGGGACATATCCTACAATGAGCAGTTCTTC | CASNRDISYNEQFF
NA | TRBJ1-1 | once | TRBV9 | TGTGCCAGCAGCGTAGAGGGGGGCAACTTAATGAACACTGAAGCTTTCTTT | CASSVEGGNLMNTEAFF